This TCR beta chain was documented in a study of T cell responses to AZD1222 COVID-19 vaccine. Study as a whole: Samples with a second dose at about 4 or about 12 weeks were pooled together.

Germline values: CDR1 MNHEY, CDR2 SVGAGI. The CDR3 spans 14 residues. Trimming cost V 7 bases and J 2 bases, with 14 bases left between them. As to this clone: The target antigen is unknown.

TCRdb's table, derived via immunoSEQ multiplex PCR, lists solely in-frame clones and lacks some. The sample consists of over 150,000 clones, about 88% of them appearing once. Regarding the study as a whole: Baseline serostatus was positive in only a handful of AZD1222 recipients. In the spike-specific TCR repertoire, nearly half reportedly target unmutated variant regions. The sample set comprised mostly white British donors with more females, and clonal diversity was possibly underestimated.

The sequences come from peripheral blood, collected on day 0 of AZD1222 vaccination. The chain uses TRBV6-5 and TRBJ1-2; tentatively, D is TRBD1 (6 bases). The sequence was collected from an adult in good health. Here the CDR3 reads CASNVRDKNYGYTF. CDR3 sequence (DNA): TGTGCCAGCAACGTGCGGGACAAGAACTATGGCTACACCTTC.